A few counts support the clone carrying this T cell receptor (beta chain). The data originate from a study of Graves' ophthalmopathy and Graves' hyperthyroidism. RNA transcripts were the source from which TCR beta CDR3 regions were amplified. An initial RT-PCR round employing HTBI primers preceded a second-round multiplex PCR. TCRdb fed the multiplex PCR reads into MiXCR, producing one record per CDR3 protein. The table lists roughly 220,000 distinct CDR3 sequences, around 50% of them singletons. CDR1 KGHDR and CDR2 SFDVKD come from the germline V gene. With V trimmed by 6 bases and J by 5 bases, 18 bases remained unmatched. The CDR3 covers 18 residues.

Material: peripheral blood. The genes are TRBV24-1 and TRBJ2-5; 9 bases fit TRBD1. The receptor comes from an adult man with Graves' ophthalmopathy. CDR3 loop: CATSQVPGQGRGWETQYF. The CDR3 DNA is TGTGCCACCAGTCAAGTACCGGGACAGGGTAGAGGTTGGGAGACCCAGTACTTC.